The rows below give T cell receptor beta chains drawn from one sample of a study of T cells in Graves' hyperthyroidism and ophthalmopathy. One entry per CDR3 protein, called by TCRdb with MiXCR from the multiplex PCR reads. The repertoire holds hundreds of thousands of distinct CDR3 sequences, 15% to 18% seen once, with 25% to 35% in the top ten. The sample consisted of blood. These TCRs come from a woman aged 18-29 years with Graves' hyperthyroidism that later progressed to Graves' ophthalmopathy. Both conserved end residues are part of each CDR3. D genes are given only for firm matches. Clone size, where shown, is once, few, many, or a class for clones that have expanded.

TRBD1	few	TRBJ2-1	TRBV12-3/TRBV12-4	TGTGCCAGCAGTCCTCCGGACAGGAATAACAATGAGCAGTTCTTC	CASSPPDRNNNEQFF
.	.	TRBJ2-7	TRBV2	TGTGCCAGCACCGGACAGCAGGATTACGAGCAGTACTTC	CASTGQQDYEQYF
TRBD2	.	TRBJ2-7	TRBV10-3	TGTGCCATCAGTGGGGGACTAGACGCGCAGTACTTC	CAISGGLDAQYF
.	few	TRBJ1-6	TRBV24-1	TGTGCCACCAGTGTTGCCACGGGACATTTTCATTCACCCCTCCACTTT	CATSVATGHFHSPLHF
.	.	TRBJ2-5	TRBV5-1	TGCGCCAGCAGCTTTCTAGGGAACCACCAAGAGACCCAGTACTTC	CASSFLGNHQETQYF
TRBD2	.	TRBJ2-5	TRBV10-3	TGTGCCATCAGTGATTCGGGGGGTACCGCTGAGACCCAGTACTTC	CAISDSGGTAETQYF
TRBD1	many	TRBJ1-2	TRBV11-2	TGTGCCAGCAGCTCTCCTGGACTAAGGGACAGGGATAACTATGGCTACACCTTC	CASSSPGLRDRDNYGYTF
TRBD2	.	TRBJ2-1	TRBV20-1	TGCAGTGCTAGAACCCTAGCGGGAGGGGACGTCGCCTACAATGAGCAGTTCTTC	CSARTLAGGDVAYNEQFF
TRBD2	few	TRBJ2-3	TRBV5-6	TGTGCCAGCAGCTCCCGGGCCCGGGAGGCAGATACGCAGTATTTT	CASSSRAREADTQYF
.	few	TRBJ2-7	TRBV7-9	TGTGCCAGCAGCTTATCCCCCAGGGACTACGAGCAGTACTTC	CASSLSPRDYEQYF
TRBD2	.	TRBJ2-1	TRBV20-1	TGCAGTGCTACACCATCTAGCGGGAGGTCTGGGCAGTTCTTC	CSATPSSGRSGQFF
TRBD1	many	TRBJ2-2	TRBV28	TGTGCCAGCAGTTTCCGGGACAGGGCCACCGGGGAGCTGTTTTTT	CASSFRDRATGELFF
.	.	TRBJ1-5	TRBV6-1	TGTGCCAGCAGTGAACAGAGAGGGCCTGTTCAGCAGCCCCAGCATTTT	CASSEQRGPVQQPQHF
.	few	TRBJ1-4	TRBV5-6	TGTGCCAGCAGCTTGGTGGGCAGGGATGGTAATGAAAAACTGTTTTTT	CASSLVGRDGNEKLFF
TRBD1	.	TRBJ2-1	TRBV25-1	TGTGCCAGCAGTCCCTGGGGCCAGGGGGCCTACAATGAGCAGTTCTTC	CASSPWGQGAYNEQFF
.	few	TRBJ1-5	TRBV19	TGTGCCAGTAGTGTTATAGGTTACAACAATCAGCCCCAGCATTTT	CASSVIGYNNQPQHF
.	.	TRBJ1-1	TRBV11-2	TGTGCCAGCAGCCGTCCCATGAACACTGAAGCTTTCTTT	CASSRPMNTEAFF
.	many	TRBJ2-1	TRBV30	TGTGCCTGGAGTTATGTGGTCCATGAGCAGTTCTTC	CAWSYVVHEQFF
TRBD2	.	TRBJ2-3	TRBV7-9	TGTGCCAGCAGCTTACGAGTAGCGGGGGATTCTAGCACAGATACGCAGTATTTT	CASSLRVAGDSSTDTQYF
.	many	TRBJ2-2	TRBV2	TGTGCCAGCAGTGAAGAGGGCGGGTTCACCGGGGAGCTGTTTTTT	CASSEEGGFTGELFF
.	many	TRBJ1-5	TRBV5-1	TGCGCCAGCAGCTTGGAGGGCGCCCCTTATCAGCCCCAGCATTTT	CASSLEGAPYQPQHF
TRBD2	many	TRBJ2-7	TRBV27	TGTGCCAGCAGTTTATTCTACACCGCCCGACTAGCGGGAGGGCCCTCCTACGAGCAGTACTTC	CASSLFYTARLAGGPSYEQYF
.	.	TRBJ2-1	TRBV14	TGTGCCAGCAGCCTCATCACTCCCACAAATGAGCAGTTCTTC	CASSLITPTNEQFF
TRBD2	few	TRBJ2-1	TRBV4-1	TGCGCCAGCAGCCAACCGCTAGCGGGAGGGGTGTACAATGAGCAGTTCTTC	CASSQPLAGGVYNEQFF
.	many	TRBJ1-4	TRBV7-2	TGTGCCAGCAGCCGTTACAGGGCCGCTAATGAAAAACTGTTTTTT	CASSRYRAANEKLFF
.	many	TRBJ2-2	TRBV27	TGTGCCAGCAGTCCCCAGGGGAGTCCTCGCACCGGGGAGCTGTTTTTT	CASSPQGSPRTGELFF
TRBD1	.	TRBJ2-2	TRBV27	TGTGCCAGCAGTTTCCAGGGACAGGGCGGGGAGCTGTTTTTT	CASSFQGQGGELFF
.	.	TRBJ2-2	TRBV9	TGTGCCAGCAGCGCAGGGGGAGGGATCACCGGGGAGCTGTTTTTT	CASSAGGGITGELFF
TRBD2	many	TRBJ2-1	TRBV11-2	TGTGCCAGCAGCTTTAAGGTTTCGGGGGGGATCAATGAGCAGTTCTTC	CASSFKVSGGINEQFF
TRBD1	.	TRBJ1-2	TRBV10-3	TGTGCCATCAGTGAAGGACAGGGCGGCTATGGCTACACCTTC	CAISEGQGGYGYTF
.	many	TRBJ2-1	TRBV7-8	TGTGCCAGCAGCCTAGGCTCCGGGACCCTATACAATGAGCAGTTCTTC	CASSLGSGTLYNEQFF
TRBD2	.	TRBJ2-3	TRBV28	TGTGCCAGCAGTTTACTAGGGACTAGCGGGAGCACAGATACGCAGTATTTT	CASSLLGTSGSTDTQYF
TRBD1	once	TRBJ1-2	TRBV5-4	TGTGCCAGCAGATCTAACAGGGGCGCTAACTATGGCTACACCTTC	CASRSNRGANYGYTF
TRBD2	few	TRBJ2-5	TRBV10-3	TGTGCCATCAGTGAGGGGACTAGCGAAGAGACCCAGTACTTC	CAISEGTSEETQYF
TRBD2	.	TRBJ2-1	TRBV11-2	TGTGCCAGCAGCTTAGTCCCTAGCGGGAGTAATGAGCAGTTCTTC	CASSLVPSGSNEQFF
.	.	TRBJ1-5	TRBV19	TGTGCCAGTAGTATCCGGGCAGGGCGAGAGAGCAATCAGCCCCAGCATTTT	CASSIRAGRESNQPQHF
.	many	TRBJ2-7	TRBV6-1	TGTGCCAGCAGTGTAGAGGCAGCGAACCTCTACGAGCAGTACTTC	CASSVEAANLYEQYF
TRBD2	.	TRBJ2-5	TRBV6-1	TGTGCCAGCAGTGAAGTAGCGGGAGGGGAGACCCAGTACTTC	CASSEVAGGETQYF
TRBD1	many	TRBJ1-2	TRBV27	TGTGCCAGCAGTAAGGGACAGGCAAACTATGGCTACACCTTC	CASSKGQANYGYTF
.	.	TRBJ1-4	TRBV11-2	TGTGCCAGCAGCTTACTCTTTGGGGTACCGAAAAACATTTATGAAAAACTGTTTTTT	CASSLLFGVPKNIYEKLFF